This T cell receptor beta chain was profiled in a study of blood T cell repertoires in COVID-19. Across the whole study: Acute and convalescent COVID-19 specimens originated in the United States, Italy and Spain. PBMCs, B-cell-depleted T cells, or T cells provided the cDNA or gDNA that made up the material.

The CDR3 spans 13 residues. Germline V gene lookup returns CDR1 MNHNS and CDR2 SASEGT. V lost 3 bases and J 6 bases, leaving 9 bases between the germline ends. Methods used by the authors: For nucleated cells, counts were estimated from reference gene primer amplification. The method was immunoSEQ multiplex PCR; TCRdb's version includes in-frame clones alone and lacks a portion of them. For V, J and clone size, that table is used; D and trimming come from the DNA. The data hold fewer than 200,000 clones, with roughly 71% observed a single time. The TCR sequence derives from a woman older than 75 with acute or convalescent COVID-19. The sample was peripheral blood. This chain joins TRBV6-1 and TRBJ1-5; D is undetermined. This chain's CDR3 is CASSERLGQPQHF. CDR3 DNA sequence: TGTGCCAGCAGTGAGAGGCTCGGTCAGCCCCAGCATTTT.